Below, 10 T cell receptor beta chains from the same sample are listed, as sequenced in a study of blood T cell repertoires in COVID-19. Sequencing used immunoSEQ multiplex PCR; TCRdb keeps in-frame clones, though not all of them. Of approximately 100,000 clones detected, approximately 85% appear once; the ten largest clones hold 2.1%. The source material was peripheral blood. The source of these receptors is a human donor in a cohort sampled during active COVID-19.

The V and J genes are TRBV7-3 and TRBJ2-2; D may be TRBD1 (6 bases). Germline V gene sequence: CDR1 SGHTA, CDR2 FQGTGA. The CDR3 contains 16 residues. Trimming pared 5 bases from V and 5 bases from J, leaving 18 bases between. CDR3 DNA: TGTGCCAGCAGCCCGATCTTAGGGGGAGAGACCGGGGAGCTGTTTTTT. It yields the protein CASSPILGGETGELFF.

This chain connects TRBV7-7 to TRBJ2-7; 8 positions match TRBD1. This CDR3 comprises 15 residues. CDR1 SSHAT and CDR2 FNYEAQ come from the germline V gene (reference sequence). After removal of 7 bases from V and 3 bases from J, the junction contained 11 bases not matched to a gene. CDR3: CASNHSQGAGYEQYF. CDR3 DNA: TGTGCCAGCAACCACAGTCAGGGGGCTGGCTACGAGCAGTACTTC. Combining the CDR3 with reference TRBV7-7 and TRBJ2-7 gives the whole variable domain GAGVSQSPRYKVTKRGQDVTLRCDPISSHATLYWYQQALGQGPEFLTYFNYEAQPDKSGLPSDRFSAERPEGSISTLTIQRTEQRDSAMYRCASNHSQGAGYEQYFGPGTRLTVT.

The rearrangement links TRBV2 to TRBJ2-7; D is unclear. Germline values: CDR1 SNHLY, CDR2 FYNNEI. Between the trimmed V and J ends, which lost 3 bases and 0 bases, there was a span of 9 bases. The CDR3 is 14 amino acids. The CDR3 sequence: CASSEEQSSYEQYF. CDR3 bases: TGTGCCAGCAGTGAGGAACAGAGCTCCTACGAGCAGTACTTC.

This chain links TRBV15 with TRBJ1-1, with D tentatively TRBD1 (6 bases). The CDR3 runs 15 residues. Trimming took off 2 bases at V and 2 bases at J, with 12 bases between the two ends. Germline loops: CDR1 LNHNV, CDR2 YYDKDF (reference sequence). CDR3 region: CATSRNPDRNTEAFF. DNA of the CDR3: TGTGCCACCAGCAGAAACCCGGACAGAAACACTGAAGCTTTCTTT.

This rearrangement joins TRBV10-3 to TRBJ1-2; no clear D gene. The CDR3 extends over 15 amino acids. Trimming left V 6 bases short and J 2 bases short, with 16 bases between. CDR1 and CDR2 from the germline V gene are ENHRY and SYGVKD. The CDR3 reads CAIRISVNRNYGYTF. The CDR3 region has the DNA TGTGCCATCAGGATATCGGTTAACCGAAACTATGGCTACACCTTC.

The count of this clone is one. The CDR3 region is CASKAPGTSTGELFF. CDR3 DNA sequence: TGCGCCAGCAAAGCTCCCGGGACTAGCACCGGGGAGCTGTTTTTT. The rearrangement links TRBV10-2 to TRBJ2-2, with TRBD2 matching 8 bases. The CDR3 consists of 15 residues. Germline V lookup: CDR1 WSHSY, CDR2 SAAADI. The V gene end was trimmed by 7 bases and the J gene end by 4 bases; junction bases not matched to a gene: 8.

The V call is TRBV6-6, the J call TRBJ1-2; 10 bases line up with TRBD1. From germline, CDR1 is MNHNY and CDR2 SVGAGI (reference sequence). The CDR3 spans 15 residues. J gave up 7 bases and V 7 bases, and 12 bases lay outside the gene matches. In DNA, the CDR3 is TGTGCCAGCACCCCAGCCGGGACAGGGGTGGTTGGCTACACCTTC. It is translated as CASTPAGTGVVGYTF.

This rearrangement joins TRBV7-9 to TRBJ2-5; 14 bases agree with TRBD2. The V segment lost 1 base and the J segment 5 bases; nucleotides outside the gene matches: 3. Germline values: CDR1 SEHNR, CDR2 FQNEAQ (reference sequence). The CDR3 is 16 amino acids. CDR3 sequence: CASSLGLAGGQETQYF. DNA for the CDR3: TGTGCCAGCAGCTTAGGACTAGCGGGGGGGCAGGAGACCCAGTACTTC.

V usage is TRBV5-1 and J usage is TRBJ2-3; D might be TRBD1 (6 bases). The CDR3 loop spans 14 amino acids. Germline CDR1 and CDR2: SGHRS and YFSETQ. With 0 bases removed from V and 3 bases from J, the gap between germline ends came to 8 bases. This chain's CDR3 is CASSLDRATDTQYF. CDR3 DNA: TGCGCCAGCAGCTTGGACAGGGCGACAGATACGCAGTATTTT.

This sequence joins TRBV28 and TRBJ1-2, with 8 bases aligning to TRBD1. V trimming: 6 bases; J trimming: 4 bases; junction bases outside the gene matches: 7. Germline-derived CDR1 and CDR2 are MDHEN and SYDVKM. The CDR3 is made up of 14 amino acids. CDR3 amino acids: CASSLGQGSYGYTF. Here the CDR3 DNA reads TGTGCCAGCAGCCTTGGACAGGGTAGCTATGGCTACACCTTC.